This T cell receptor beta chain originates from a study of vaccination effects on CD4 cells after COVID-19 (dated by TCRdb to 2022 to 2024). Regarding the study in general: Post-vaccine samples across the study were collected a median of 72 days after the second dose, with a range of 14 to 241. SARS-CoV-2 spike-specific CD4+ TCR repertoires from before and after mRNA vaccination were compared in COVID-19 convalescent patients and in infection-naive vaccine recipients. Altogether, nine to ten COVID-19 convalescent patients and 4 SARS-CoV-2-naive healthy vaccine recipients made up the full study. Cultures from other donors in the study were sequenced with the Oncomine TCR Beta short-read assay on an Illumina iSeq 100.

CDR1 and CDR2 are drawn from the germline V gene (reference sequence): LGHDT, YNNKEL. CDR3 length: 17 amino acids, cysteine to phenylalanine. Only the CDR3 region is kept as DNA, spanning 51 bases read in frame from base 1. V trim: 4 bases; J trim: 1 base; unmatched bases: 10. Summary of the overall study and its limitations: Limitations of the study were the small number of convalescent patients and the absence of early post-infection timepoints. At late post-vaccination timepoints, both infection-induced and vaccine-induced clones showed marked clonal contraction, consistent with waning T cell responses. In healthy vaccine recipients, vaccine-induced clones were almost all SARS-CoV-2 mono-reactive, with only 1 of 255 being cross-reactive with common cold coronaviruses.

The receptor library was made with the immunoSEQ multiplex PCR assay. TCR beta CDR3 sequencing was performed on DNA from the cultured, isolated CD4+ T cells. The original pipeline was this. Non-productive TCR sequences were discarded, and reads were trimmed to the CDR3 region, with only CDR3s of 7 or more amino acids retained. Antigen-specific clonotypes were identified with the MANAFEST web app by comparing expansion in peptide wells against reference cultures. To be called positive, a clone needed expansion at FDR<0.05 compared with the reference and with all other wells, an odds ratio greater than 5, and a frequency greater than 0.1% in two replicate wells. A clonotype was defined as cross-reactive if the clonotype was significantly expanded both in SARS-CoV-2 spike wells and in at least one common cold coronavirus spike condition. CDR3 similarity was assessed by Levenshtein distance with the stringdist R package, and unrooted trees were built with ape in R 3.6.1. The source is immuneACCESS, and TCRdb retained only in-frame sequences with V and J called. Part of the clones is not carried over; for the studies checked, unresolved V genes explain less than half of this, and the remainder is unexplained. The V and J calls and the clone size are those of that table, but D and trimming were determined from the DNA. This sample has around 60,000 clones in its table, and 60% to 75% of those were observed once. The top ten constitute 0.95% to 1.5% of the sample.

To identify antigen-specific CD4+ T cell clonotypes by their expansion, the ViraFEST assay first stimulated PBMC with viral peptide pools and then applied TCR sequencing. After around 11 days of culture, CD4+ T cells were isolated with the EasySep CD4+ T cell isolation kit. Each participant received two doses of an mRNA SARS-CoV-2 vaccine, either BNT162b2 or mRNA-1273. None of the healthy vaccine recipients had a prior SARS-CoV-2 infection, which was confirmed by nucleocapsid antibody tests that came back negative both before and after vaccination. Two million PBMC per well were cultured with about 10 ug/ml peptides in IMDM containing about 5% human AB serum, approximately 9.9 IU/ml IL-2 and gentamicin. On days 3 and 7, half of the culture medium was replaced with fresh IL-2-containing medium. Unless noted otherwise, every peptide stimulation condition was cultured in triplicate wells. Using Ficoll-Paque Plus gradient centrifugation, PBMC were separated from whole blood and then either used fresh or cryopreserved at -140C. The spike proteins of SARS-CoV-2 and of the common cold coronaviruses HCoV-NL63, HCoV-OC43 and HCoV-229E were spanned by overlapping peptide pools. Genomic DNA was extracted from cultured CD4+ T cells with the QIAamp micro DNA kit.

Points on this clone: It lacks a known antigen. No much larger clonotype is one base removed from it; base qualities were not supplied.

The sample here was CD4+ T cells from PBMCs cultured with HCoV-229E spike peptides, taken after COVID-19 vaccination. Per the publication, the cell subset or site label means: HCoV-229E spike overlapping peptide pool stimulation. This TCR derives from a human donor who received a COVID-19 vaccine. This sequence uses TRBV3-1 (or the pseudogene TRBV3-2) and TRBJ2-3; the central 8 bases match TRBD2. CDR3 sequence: CASSLPGGGLGTDTQYF. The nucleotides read TGTGCCAGCAGCCTACCCGGGGGGGGCCTCGGCACAGATACGCAGTATTTT.